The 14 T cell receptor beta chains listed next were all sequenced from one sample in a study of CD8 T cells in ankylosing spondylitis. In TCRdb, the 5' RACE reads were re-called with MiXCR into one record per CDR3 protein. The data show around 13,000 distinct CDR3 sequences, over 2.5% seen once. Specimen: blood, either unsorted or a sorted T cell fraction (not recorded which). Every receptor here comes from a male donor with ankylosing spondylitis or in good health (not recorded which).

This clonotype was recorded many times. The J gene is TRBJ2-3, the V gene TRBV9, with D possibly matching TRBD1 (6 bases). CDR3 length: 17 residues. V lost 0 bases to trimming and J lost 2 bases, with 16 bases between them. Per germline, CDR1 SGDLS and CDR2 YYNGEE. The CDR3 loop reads CASSVEVGTRYTDTQYF. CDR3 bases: TGTGCCAGCAGCGTAGAGGTCGGGACACGCTACACAGATACGCAGTATTTT.

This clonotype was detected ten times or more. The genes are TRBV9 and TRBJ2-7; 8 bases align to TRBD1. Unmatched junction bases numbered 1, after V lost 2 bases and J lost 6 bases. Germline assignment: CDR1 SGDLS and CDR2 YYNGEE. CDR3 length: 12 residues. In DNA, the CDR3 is TGTGCCAGCAGCGTCGACAGGGGCGAGCAGTACTTC. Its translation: CASSVDRGEQYF.

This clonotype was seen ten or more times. The CDR3 loop reads CASSPGRVPGEQYF. The CDR3 DNA reads TGTGCCAGCAGCCCAGGCAGGGTCCCCGGGGAGCAGTACTTC. The chain joins TRBV9 to TRBJ2-7; a weak D match, TRBD1 (5 bases). The CDR3 length is 14 residues. Germline-derived CDR1 and CDR2 are SGDLS and YYNGEE. V gave up 4 bases and J gave up 7 bases, with 18 bases separating them.

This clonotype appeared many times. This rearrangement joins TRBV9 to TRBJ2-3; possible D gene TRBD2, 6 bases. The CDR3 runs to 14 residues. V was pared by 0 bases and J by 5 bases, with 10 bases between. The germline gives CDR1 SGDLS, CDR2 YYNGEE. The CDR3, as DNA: TGTGCCAGCAGCGTAGGGACTATGATAGATACGCAGTATTTT. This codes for CASSVGTMIDTQYF.

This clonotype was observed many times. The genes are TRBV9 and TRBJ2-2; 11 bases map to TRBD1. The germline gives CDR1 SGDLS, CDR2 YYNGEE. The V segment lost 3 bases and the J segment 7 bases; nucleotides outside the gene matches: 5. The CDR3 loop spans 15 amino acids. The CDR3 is CASSARTGGDGELFF. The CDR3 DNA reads TGTGCCAGCAGCGCCCGGACAGGGGGCGACGGGGAGCTGTTTTTT.

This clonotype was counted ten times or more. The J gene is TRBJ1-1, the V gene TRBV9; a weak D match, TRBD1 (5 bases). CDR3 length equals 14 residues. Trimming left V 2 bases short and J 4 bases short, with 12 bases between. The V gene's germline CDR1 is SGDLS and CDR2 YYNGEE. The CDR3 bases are TGTGCCAGCAGCGTGGGGACGCGCGGCACTGAAGCTTTCTTT. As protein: CASSVGTRGTEAFF.

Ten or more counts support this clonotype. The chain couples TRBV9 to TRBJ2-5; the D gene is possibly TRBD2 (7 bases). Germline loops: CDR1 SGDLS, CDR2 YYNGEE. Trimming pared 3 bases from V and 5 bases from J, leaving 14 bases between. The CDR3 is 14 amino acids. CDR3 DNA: TGTGCCAGCAGCGCAGACGGGGGGCCTGAGACCCAGTACTTC. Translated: CASSADGGPETQYF.

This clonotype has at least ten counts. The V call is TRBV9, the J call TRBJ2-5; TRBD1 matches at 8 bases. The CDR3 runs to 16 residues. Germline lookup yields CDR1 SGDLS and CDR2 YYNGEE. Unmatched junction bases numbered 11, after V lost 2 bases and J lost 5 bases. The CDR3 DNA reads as TGTGCCAGCAGCGTTGGGACAGGCAACCTGGGGGAGACCCAGTACTTC. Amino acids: CASSVGTGNLGETQYF.

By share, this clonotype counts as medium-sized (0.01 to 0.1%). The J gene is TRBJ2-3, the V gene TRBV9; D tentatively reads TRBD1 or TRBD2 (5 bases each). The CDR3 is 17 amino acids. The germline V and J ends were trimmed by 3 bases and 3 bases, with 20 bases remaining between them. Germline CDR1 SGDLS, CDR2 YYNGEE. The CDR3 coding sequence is TGTGCCAGCAGCGCGATAAGGGACGGACTCGGAACAGATACGCAGTATTTT. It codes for CASSAIRDGLGTDTQYF. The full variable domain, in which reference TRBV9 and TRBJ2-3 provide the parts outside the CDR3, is DSGVTQTPKHLITATGQRVTLRCSPRSGDLSVYWYQQSLDQGLQFLIQYYNGEERAKGNILERFSAQQFPDLHSELNLSSLELGDSALYFCASSAIRDGLGTDTQYFGPGTRLTVL.

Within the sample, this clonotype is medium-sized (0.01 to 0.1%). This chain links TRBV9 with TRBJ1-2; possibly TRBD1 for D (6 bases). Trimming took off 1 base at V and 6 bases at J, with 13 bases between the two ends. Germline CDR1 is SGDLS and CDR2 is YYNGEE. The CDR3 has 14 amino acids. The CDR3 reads CASSVNQGFDGYTF. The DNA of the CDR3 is TGTGCCAGCAGCGTAAATCAGGGGTTTGATGGCTACACCTTC.

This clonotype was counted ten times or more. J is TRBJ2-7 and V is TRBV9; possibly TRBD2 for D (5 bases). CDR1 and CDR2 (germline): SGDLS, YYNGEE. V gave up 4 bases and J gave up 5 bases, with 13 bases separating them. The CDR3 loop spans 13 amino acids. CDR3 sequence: CASSPHGVHEQYF. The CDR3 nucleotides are TGTGCCAGCAGCCCCCACGGGGTCCACGAGCAGTACTTC.

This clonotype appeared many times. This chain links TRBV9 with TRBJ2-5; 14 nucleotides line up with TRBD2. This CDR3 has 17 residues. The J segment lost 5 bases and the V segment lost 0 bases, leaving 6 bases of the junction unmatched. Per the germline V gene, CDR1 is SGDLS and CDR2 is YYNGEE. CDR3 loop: CASSVESRLAGGETQYF. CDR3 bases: TGTGCCAGCAGCGTAGAATCGCGACTAGCGGGGGGGGAGACCCAGTACTTC.

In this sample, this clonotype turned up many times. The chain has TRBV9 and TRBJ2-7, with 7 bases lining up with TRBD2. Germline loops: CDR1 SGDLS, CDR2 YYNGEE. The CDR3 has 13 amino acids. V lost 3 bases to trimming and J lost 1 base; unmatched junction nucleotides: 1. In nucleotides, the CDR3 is TGTGCCAGCAGCGCGGGGGGATCCTACGAGCAGTACTTC. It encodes CASSAGGSYEQYF.

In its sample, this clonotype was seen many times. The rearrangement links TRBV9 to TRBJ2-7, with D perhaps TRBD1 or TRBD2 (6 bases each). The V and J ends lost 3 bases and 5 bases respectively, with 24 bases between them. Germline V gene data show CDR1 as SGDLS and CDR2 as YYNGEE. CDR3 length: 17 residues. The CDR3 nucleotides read TGTGCCAGCAGCGCCACCGGAAGGGGGGTCTTCACCAACGAGCAGTACTTC. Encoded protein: CASSATGRGVFTNEQYF.